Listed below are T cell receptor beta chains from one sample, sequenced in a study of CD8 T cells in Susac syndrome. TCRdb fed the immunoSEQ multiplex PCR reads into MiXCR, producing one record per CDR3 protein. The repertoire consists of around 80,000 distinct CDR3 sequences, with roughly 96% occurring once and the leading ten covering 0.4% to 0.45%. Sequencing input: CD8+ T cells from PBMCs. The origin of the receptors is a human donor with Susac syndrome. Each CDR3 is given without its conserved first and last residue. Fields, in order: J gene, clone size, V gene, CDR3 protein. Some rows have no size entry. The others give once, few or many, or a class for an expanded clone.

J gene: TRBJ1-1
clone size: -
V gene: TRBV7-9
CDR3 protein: ASSSERGEGPHTEAF

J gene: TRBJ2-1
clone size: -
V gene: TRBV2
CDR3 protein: ASSDHILRESYNEQF

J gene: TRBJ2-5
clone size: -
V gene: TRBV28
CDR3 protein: ASRPSGGPQETQY

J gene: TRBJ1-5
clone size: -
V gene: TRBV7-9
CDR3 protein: ASQGPNQPQH

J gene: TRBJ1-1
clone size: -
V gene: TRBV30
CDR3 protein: AWSDPGQNTEAF

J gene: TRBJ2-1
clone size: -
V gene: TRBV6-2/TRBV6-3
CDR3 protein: ATRAREQF

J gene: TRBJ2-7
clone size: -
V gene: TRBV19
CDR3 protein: ASSIALGIEQY

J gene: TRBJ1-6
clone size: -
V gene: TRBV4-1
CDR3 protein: ASSVGRVNSPLH

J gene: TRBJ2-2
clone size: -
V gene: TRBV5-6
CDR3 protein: ASSSGTGAGELF

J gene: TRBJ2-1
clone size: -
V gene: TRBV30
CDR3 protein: AWRTPGFSYNEQF

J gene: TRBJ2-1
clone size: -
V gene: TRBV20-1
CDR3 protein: SALLAGVFHEQF

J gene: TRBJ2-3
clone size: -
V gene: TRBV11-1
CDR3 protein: ASSVDYGGWGDTQY

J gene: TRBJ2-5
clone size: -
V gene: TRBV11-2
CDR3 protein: ASSLDQVEGETQY

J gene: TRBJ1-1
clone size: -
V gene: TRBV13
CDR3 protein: ASSDGHPNTEAF

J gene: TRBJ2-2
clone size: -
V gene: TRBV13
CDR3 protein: ASSQGAVRSSGYTGELF

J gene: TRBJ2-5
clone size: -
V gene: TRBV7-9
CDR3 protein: ASSLGPDYRETQY

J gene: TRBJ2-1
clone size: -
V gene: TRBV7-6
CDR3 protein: ASSLTGVMNEQF

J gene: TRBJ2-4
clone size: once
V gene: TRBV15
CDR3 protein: ATSRDRKNIQY

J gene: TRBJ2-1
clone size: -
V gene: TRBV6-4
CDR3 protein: ASSLGLAGERDEQF

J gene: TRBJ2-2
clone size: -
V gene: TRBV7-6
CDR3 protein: ASSLPGVNTGELF

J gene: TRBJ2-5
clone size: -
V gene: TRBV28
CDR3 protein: ASSLIETQY

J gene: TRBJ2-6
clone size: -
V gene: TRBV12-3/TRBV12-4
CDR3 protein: AITGASSGANVLT

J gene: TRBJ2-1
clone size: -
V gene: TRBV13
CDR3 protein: ASSFPMGGLANNEQF

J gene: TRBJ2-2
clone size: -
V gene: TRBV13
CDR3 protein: ASSLNQGSTGELF

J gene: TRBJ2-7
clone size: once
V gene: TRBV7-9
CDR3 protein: ASGRDYEQY

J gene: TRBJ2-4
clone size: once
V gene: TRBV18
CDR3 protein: ASSYTILKNIQY